The clone carrying this TCR beta chain was seen a single time. Its antigen is unknown. This entry is derived from a study of OX40 agonist ivuxolimab in advanced cancers. At the level of the study: Patients in the trial were receiving intravenous ivuxolimab every 2 weeks, at doses of 0.01 to 10 mg/kg.

Baseline was the first blood sampling point, followed by cycle 4 day 1 and cycle 7 day 1. Germline V CDR1 and CDR2: KGHSH, LQKENI. V shed 6 bases, J shed 0 bases, and the junction held 4 bases outside the gene matches. The CDR3 covers 16 residues. The study, taken as a whole, reports: Normalized expansion of T-cell clones was also low for some nonresponders.

Repertoires were generated with immunoSEQ multiplex PCR, while TCRdb's copy carries only in-frame clones and drops some. The sample has approximately 100,000 clones, over 85% seen once; the top ten hold 0.65% to 0.95%. This clonotype originated in an adult with an advanced solid tumor such as melanoma, head and neck, liver or kidney cancer. The sample here was CD4+ or CD8+ T cells sorted from blood, taken in a trial of the OX40 agonist ivuxolimab. The chain couples TRBV18 to TRBJ1-4; 10 bases are shared with TRBD1. CDR3 sequence: CASSPGTGATNEKLFF. CDR3 nucleotide sequence: TGTGCCAGCTCCCCCGGGACAGGGGCAACTAATGAAAAACTGTTTTTT. Full variable domain (remainder filled in from reference TRBV18 and TRBJ1-4): NAGVMQNPRHLVRRRGQEARLRCSPMKGHSHVYWYRQLPEEGLKFMVYLQKENIIDESGMPKERFSAEFPKEGPSILRIQQVVRGDSAAYFCASSPGTGATNEKLFFGSGTQLSVL.